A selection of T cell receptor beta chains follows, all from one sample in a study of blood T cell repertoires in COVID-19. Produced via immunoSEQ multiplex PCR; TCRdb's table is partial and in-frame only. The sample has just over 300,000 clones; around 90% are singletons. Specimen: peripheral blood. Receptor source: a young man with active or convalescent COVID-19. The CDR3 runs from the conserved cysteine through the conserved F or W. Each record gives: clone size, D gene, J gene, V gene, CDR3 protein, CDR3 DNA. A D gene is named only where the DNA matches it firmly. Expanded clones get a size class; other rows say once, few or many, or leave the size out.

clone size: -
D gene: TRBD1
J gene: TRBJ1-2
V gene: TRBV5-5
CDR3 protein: CASSPNPQGADGYTF
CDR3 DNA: TGTGCCAGCAGCCCAAACCCGCAGGGGGCGGATGGCTACACCTTC

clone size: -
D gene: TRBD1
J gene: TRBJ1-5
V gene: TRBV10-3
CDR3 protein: CAIIPPWVIQGGDSNQPQHF
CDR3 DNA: TGTGCCATCATTCCTCCGTGGGTTATACAGGGGGGAGATAGCAATCAGCCCCAGCATTTT

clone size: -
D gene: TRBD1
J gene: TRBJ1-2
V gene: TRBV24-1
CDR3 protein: CATSDPDRGQVGYTF
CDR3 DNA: TGTGCCACCAGTGACCCTGACAGGGGGCAGGTTGGCTACACCTTC

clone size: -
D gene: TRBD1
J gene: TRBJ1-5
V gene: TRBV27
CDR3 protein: CASRPGQVPGQPQHF
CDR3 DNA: TGTGCCAGCAGACCGGGACAGGTCCCGGGTCAGCCCCAGCATTTT

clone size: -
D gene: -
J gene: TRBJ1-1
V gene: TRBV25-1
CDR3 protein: CASSELRGMNTEAFF
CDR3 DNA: TGTGCCAGCAGTGAACTAAGGGGGATGAACACTGAAGCTTTCTTT

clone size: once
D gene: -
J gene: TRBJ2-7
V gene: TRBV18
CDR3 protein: CASSRDLPGEQYF
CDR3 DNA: TGTGCCAGCTCGCGGGACTTGCCTGGCGAGCAGTACTTC

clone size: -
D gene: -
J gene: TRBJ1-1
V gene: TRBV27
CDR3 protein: CASSLGGLRPHRATEAFF
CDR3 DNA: TGTGCCAGCAGTTTGGGTGGGTTACGACCCCACAGGGCAACTGAAGCTTTCTTT

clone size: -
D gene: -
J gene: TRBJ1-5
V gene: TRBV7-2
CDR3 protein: CASSLVGTTRGDQPQHF
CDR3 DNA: TGTGCCAGCAGCTTAGTAGGGACAACAAGGGGCGATCAGCCCCAGCATTTT

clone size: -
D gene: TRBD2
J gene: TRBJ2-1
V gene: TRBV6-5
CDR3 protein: CASSTSGRAAEQFF
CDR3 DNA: TGTGCCAGCAGTACTAGCGGGAGGGCGGCTGAGCAGTTCTTC

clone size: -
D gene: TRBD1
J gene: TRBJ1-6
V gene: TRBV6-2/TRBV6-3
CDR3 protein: CASSLYSGTGRPYNSPLHF
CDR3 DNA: TGTGCCAGCAGTCTCTACTCCGGGACAGGGAGACCCTATAATTCACCCCTCCACTTT

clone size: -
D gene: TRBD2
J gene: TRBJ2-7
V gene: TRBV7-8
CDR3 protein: CASSRLARGEQYF
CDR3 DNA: TGTGCCAGCAGCCGACTAGCCAGAGGTGAGCAGTACTTC

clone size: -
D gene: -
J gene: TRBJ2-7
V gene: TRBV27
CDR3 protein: CAKNRDSDKPYEQYF
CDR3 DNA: TGTGCCAAAAATCGGGACTCCGACAAACCCTACGAGCAGTACTTC

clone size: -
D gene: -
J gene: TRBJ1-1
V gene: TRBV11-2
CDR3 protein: CASSLDWGGTEAFF
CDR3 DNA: TGTGCCAGCAGCTTAGATTGGGGAGGGACTGAAGCTTTCTTT

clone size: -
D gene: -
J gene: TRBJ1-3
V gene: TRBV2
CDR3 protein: CASSARGGENTIYF
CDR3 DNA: TGTGCCAGCAGTGCGCGCGGGGGGGAAAACACCATATATTTT

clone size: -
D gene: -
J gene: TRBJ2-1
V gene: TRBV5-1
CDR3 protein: CASSWVGPRGEQFF
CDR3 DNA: TGCGCCAGCAGCTGGGTCGGCCCCCGGGGTGAGCAGTTCTTC

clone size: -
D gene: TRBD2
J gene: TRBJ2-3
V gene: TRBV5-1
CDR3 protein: CASSLGPSGRSNTDTQYF
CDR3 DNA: TGCGCCAGCAGCTTGGGCCCTAGCGGGAGGTCAAACACAGATACGCAGTATTTT

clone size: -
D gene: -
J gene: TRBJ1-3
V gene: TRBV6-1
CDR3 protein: CASSEAPGDGNTIYF
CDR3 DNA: TGTGCCAGCAGTGAAGCCCCGGGGGATGGAAACACCATATATTTT

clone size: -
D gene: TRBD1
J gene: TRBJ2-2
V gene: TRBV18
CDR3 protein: CASSPPGQGAAGELFF
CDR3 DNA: TGTGCCAGCTCACCACCCGGACAGGGGGCCGCCGGGGAGCTGTTTTTT

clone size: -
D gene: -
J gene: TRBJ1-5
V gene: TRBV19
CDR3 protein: CASSIDGGKNQPQHF
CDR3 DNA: TGTGCCAGTAGTATCGATGGAGGAAAGAATCAGCCCCAGCATTTT

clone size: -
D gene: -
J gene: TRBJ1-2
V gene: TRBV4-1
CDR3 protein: CASSQDFTRGNYGYTF
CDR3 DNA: TGCGCCAGCAGCCAAGATTTCACCAGGGGTAACTATGGCTACACCTTC

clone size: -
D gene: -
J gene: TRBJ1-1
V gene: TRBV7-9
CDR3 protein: CASSLMTRRGSEAFF
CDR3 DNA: TGTGCCAGCAGCTTGATGACCAGAAGGGGCTCTGAAGCTTTCTTT

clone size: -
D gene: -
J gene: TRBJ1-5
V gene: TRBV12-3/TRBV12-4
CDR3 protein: CATGEGNQPQHF
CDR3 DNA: TGTGCCACTGGGGAGGGAAATCAGCCCCAGCATTTT

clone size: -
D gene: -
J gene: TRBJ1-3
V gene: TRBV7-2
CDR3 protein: CASSLAVSENTIYF
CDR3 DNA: TGTGCCAGCAGCTTAGCCGTCTCTGAGAACACCATATATTTT

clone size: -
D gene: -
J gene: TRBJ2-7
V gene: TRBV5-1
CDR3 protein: CASSLKGGTSYEQYF
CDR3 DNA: TGCGCCAGCAGCTTGAAAGGAGGAACATCCTACGAGCAGTACTTC

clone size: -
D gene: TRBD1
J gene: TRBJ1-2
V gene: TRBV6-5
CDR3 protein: CASSYNAWTGYGYTF
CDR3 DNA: TGTGCCAGCAGTTACAACGCTTGGACAGGGTATGGCTACACCTTC

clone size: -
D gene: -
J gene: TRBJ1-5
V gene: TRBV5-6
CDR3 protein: CASSFQGGIESNQPQHF
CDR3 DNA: TGTGCCAGCAGCTTTCAGGGAGGCATAGAAAGCAATCAGCCCCAGCATTTT

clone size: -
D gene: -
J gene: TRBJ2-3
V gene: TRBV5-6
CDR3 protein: CASSLAPETTDTQYF
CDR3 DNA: TGTGCCAGCAGCTTGGCCCCCGAAACTACAGATACGCAGTATTTT

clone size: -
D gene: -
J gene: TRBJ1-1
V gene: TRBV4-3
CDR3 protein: CASSQGYRDTEAFF
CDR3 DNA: TGCGCCAGCAGCCAAGGATACCGGGACACTGAAGCTTTCTTT

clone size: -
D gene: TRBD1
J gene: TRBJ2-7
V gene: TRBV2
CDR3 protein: CASRGGTGVYYEQYF
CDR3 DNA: TGTGCCAGCAGAGGAGGGACAGGGGTCTACTACGAGCAGTACTTC

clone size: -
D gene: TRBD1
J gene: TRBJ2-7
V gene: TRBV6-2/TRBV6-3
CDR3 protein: CASSYPRTGGRRSYEQYF
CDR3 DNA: TGTGCCAGCAGTTACCCGCGGACAGGGGGCAGGAGGTCCTACGAGCAGTACTTC

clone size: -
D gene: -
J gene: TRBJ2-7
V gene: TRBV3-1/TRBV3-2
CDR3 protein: CASSQAGYEQYF
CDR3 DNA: TGTGCCAGCAGCCAAGCCGGGTACGAGCAGTACTTC

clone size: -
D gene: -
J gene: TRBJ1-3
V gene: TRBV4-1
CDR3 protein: CASSQDPPGSGNTIYF
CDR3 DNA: TGCGCCAGCAGCCAAGATCCGCCAGGGTCTGGAAACACCATATATTTT

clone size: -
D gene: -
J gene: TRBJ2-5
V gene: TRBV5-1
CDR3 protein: CASSLFSMETQYF
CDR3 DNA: TGCGCCAGCAGCTTGTTCAGTATGGAGACCCAGTACTTC

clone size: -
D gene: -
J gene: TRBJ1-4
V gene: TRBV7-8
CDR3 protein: CASSLVRGSNEKLFF
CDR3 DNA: TGTGCCAGCAGCTTAGTCAGGGGCTCTAATGAAAAACTGTTTTTT

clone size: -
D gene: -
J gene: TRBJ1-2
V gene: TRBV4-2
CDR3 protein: CASSQERTVVSFGYTF
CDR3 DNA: TGTGCCAGCAGCCAAGAAAGGACAGTAGTCTCCTTCGGCTACACCTTC

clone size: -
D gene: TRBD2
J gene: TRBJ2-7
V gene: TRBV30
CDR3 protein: CAWSPGTSGFYEQYF
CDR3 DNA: TGTGCCTGGAGTCCCGGGACTAGCGGGTTTTACGAGCAGTACTTC

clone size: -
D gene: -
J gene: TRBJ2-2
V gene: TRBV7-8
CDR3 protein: CASSSDSRGELFF
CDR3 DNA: TGTGCCAGCAGCTCAGACTCTCGCGGGGAGCTGTTTTTT

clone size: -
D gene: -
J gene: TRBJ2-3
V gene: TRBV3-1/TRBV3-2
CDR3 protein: CASRSSRASFTDTQYF
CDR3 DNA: TGTGCCAGCCGTTCCTCGAGGGCTAGTTTTACAGATACGCAGTATTTT

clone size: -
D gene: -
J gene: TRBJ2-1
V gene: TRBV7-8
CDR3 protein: CASSSMTRSQYNEQFF
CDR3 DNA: TGTGCCAGCAGCTCGATGACTAGATCGCAATACAATGAGCAGTTCTTC

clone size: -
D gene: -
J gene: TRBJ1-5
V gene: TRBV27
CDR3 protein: CASSLGGVNQPQHF
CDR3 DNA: TGTGCCAGCAGTTTGGGGGGGGTCAATCAGCCCCAGCATTTT

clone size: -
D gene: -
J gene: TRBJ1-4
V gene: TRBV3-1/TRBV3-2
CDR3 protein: CASSQELTVEKLFF
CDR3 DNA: TGTGCCAGCAGCCAAGAGTTGACTGTTGAAAAACTGTTTTTT

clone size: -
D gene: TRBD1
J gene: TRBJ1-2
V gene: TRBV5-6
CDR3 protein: CASSPLGQDGYTF
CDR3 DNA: TGTGCCAGCAGCCCCCTCGGACAGGATGGCTACACCTTC

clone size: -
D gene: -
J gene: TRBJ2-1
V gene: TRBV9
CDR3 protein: CASSSHFAGNPYNEQFF
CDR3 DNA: TGTGCCAGCAGCTCGCACTTTGCAGGGAATCCCTACAATGAGCAGTTCTTC